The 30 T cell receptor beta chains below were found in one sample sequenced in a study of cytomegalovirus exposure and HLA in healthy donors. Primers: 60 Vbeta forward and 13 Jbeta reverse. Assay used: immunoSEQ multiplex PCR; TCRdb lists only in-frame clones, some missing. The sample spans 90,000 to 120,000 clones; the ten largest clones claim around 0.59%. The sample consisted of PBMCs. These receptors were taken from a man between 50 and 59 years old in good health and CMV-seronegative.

The CDR3 coding sequence is TGCGCCAGCAGCCCATTAGAACGGGACACAATCTACAATGAGCAGTTCTTC. Amino acids: CASSPLERDTIYNEQFF. The gene calls are TRBV4-1 and TRBJ2-1; tentatively, D is TRBD1 (6 bases). The CDR3 consists of 17 residues. V lost 4 bases and J 3 bases, leaving 19 bases between the germline ends. Germline V gene sequence: CDR1 MGHRA, CDR2 YSYEKL.

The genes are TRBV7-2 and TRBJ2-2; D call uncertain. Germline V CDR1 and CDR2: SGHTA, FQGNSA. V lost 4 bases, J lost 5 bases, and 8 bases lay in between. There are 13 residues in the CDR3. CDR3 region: CASSYRRTGELFF. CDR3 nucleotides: TGTGCCAGCAGCTATAGGCGGACCGGGGAGCTGTTTTTT.

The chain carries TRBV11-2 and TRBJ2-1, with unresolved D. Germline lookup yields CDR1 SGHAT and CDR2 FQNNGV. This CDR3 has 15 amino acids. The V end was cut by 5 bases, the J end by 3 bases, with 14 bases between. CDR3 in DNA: TGTGCCAGCAGCCAAAACAGCCCGGACTACAATGAGCAGTTCTTC. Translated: CASSQNSPDYNEQFF.

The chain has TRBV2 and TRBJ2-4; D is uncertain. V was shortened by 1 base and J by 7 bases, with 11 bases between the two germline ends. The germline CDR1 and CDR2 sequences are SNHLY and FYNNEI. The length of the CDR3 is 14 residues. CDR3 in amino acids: CASSEVVRSNIQYF. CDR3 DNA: TGTGCCAGCAGTGAAGTAGTTCGGTCTAACATTCAGTACTTC.

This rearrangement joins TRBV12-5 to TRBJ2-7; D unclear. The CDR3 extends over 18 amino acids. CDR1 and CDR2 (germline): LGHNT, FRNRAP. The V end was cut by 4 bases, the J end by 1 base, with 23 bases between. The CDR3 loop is CASGSLRSYGDGSYEQYF. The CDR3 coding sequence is TGTGCTAGTGGTTCCCTTCGATCCTACGGAGACGGATCCTACGAGCAGTACTTC.

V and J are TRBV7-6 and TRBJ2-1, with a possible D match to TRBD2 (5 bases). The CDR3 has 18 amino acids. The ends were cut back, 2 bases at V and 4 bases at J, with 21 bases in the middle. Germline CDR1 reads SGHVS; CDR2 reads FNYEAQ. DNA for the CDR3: TGTGCCAGCAGCTTATCCGGGGAATCCCTGGGGAAATACAATGAGCAGTTCTTC. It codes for CASSLSGESLGKYNEQFF.

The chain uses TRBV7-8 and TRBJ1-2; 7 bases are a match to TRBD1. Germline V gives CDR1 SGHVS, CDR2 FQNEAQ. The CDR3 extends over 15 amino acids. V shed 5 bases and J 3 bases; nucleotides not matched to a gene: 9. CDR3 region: CASSTSGTDYYGYTF. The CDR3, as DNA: TGTGCCAGCAGCACATCCGGGACAGATTACTATGGCTACACCTTC.

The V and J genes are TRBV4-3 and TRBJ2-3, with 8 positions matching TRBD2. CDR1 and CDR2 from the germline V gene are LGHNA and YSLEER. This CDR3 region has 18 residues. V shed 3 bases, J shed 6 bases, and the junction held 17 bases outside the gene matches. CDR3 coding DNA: TGCGCCAGCAGCCAGACGGTGGGGTTGGCGGGAGGCGGCGATACGCAGTATTTT. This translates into CASSQTVGLAGGGDTQYF.

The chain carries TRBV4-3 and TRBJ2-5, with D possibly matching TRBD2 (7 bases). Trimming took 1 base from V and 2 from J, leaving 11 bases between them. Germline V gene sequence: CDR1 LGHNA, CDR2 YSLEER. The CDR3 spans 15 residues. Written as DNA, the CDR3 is TGCGCCAGCAGCCAAGGAGGGGGGGATCAAGAGACCCAGTACTTC. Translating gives CASSQGGGDQETQYF.

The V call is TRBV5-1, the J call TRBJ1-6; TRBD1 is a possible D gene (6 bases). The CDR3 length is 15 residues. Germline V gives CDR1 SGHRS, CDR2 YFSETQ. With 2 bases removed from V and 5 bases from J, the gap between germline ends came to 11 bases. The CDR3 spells CASSLQGLDNSPLHF. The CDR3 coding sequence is TGCGCCAGCAGCTTACAGGGTCTCGATAATTCACCCCTCCACTTT.

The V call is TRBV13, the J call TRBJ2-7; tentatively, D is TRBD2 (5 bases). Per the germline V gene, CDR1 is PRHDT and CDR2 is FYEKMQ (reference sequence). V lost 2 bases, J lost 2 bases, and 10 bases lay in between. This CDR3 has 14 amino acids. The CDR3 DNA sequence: TGTGCCAGCAGCTTATTCGGGGTCACCTACGAGCAGTACTTC. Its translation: CASSLFGVTYEQYF.

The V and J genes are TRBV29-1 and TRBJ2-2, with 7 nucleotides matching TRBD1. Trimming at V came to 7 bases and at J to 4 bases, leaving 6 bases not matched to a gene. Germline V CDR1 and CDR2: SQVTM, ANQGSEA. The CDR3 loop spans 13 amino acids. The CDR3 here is CSADRAGTGELFF. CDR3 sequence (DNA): TGCAGCGCCGACAGGGCAGGCACCGGGGAGCTGTTTTTT.

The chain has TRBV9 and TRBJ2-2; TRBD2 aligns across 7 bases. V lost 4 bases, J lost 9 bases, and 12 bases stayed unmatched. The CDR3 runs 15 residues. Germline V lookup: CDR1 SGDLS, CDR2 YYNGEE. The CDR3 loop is CASSQGTTVGRELFF. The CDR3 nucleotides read TGTGCCAGCAGCCAAGGGACTACCGTAGGACGGGAGCTGTTTTTT.

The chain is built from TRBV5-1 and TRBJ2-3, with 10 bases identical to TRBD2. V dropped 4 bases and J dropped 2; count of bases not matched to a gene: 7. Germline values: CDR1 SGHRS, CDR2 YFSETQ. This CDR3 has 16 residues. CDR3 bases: TGCGCCAGCAGCCTCGGACTAGCGGTGATCACAGATACGCAGTATTTT. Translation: CASSLGLAVITDTQYF.

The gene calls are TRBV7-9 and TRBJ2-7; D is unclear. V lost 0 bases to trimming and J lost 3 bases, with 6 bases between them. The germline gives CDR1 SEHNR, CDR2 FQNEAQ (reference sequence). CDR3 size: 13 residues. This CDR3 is CASSLAAYYEQYF. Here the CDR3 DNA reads TGTGCCAGCAGCTTAGCAGCTTACTACGAGCAGTACTTC.

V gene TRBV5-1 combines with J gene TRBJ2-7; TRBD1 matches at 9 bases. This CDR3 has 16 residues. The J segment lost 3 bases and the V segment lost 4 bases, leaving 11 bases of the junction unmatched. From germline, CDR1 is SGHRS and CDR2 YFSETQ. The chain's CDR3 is CASSTAGQGISYEQYF. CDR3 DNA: TGCGCCAGCAGCACTGCTGGACAGGGGATAAGCTACGAGCAGTACTTC. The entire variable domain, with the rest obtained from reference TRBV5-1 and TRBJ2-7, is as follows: KAGVTQTPRYLIKTRGQQVTLSCSPISGHRSVSWYQQTPGQGLQFLFEYFSETQRNKGNFPGRFSGRQFSNSRSEMNVSTLELGDSALYLCASSTAGQGISYEQYFGPGTRLTVT.

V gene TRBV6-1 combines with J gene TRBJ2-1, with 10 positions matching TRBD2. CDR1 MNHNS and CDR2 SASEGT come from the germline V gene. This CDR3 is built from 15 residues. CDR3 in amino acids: CALAPSGSSYNEQFF. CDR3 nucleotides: TGTGCTTTGGCCCCTAGCGGGAGCTCCTACAATGAGCAGTTCTTC.

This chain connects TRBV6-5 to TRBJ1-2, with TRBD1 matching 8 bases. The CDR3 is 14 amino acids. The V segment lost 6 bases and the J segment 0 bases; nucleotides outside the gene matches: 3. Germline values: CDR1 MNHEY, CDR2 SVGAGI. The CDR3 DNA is TGTGCCAGCAGGCGACAGGGGACTAACTATGGCTACACCTTC. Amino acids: CASRRQGTNYGYTF.

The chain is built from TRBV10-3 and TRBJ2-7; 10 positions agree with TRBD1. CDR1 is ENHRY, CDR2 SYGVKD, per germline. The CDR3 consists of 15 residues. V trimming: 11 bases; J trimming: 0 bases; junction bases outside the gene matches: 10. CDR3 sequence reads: CAAKSGQGLSYEQYF. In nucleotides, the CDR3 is TGTGCCGCGAAGTCGGGACAGGGGCTCTCCTACGAGCAGTACTTC.

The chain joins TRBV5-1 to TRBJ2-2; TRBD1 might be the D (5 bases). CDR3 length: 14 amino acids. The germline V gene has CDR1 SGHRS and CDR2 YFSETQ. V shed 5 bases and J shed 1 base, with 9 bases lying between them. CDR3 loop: CASRTDRNTGELFF. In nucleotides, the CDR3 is TGCGCCAGCAGAACCGACAGGAACACCGGGGAGCTGTTTTTT.

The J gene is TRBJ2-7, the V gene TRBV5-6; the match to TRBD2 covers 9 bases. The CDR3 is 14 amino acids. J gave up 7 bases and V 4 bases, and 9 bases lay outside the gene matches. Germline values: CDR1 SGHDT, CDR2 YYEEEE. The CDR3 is CASSPLAGFGEQYF. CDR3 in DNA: TGTGCCAGCAGCCCCCTAGCGGGGTTTGGGGAGCAGTACTTC. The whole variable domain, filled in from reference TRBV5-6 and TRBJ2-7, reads DAGVTQSPTHLIKTRGQQVTLRCSPKSGHDTVSWYQQALGQGPQFIFQYYEEEERQRGNFPDRFSGHQFPNYSSELNVNALLLGDSALYLCASSPLAGFGEQYFGPGTRLTVT.

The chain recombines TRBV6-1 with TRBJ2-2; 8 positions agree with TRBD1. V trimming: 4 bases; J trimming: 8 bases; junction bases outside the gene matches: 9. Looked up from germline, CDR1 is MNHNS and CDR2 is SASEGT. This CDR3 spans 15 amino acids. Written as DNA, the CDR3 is TGTGCCAGCAGTGTATCAGGGGGCGTTGGGGGGGAGCTGTTTTTT. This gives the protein CASSVSGGVGGELFF.

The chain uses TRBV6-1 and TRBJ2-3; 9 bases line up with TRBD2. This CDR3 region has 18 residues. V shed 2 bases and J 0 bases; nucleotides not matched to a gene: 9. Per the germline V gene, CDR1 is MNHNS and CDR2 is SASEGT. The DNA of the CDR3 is TGTGCCAGCAGTGAAAACATTGGCACTAGCGGGAGCACAGATACGCAGTATTTT. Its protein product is CASSENIGTSGSTDTQYF.

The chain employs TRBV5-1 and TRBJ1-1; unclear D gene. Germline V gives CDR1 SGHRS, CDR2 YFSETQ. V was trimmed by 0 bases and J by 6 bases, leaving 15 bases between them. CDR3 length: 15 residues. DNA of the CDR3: TGCGCCAGCAGCTTGGGTGTCGGGAATGGTGCTGAAGCTTTCTTT. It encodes CASSLGVGNGAEAFF.

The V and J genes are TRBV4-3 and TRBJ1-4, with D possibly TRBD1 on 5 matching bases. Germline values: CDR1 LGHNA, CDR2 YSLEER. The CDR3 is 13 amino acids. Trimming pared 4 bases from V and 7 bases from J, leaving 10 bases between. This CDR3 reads CASSPRGGEKLFF. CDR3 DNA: TGCGCCAGCAGCCCTCGCGGGGGTGAAAAACTGTTTTTT.

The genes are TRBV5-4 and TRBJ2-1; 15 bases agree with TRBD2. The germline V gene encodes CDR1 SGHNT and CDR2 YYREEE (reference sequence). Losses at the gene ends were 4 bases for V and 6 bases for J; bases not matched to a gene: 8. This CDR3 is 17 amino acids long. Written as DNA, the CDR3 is TGTGCCAGCAGCGCAAGGACTAGCGGGGGGGCTATCAATGAGCAGTTCTTC. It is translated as CASSARTSGGAINEQFF.

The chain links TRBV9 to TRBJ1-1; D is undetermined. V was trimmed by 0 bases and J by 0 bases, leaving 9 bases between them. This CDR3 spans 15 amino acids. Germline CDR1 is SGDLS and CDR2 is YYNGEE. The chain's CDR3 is CASSVGPTMNTEAFF. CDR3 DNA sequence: TGTGCCAGCAGCGTAGGCCCTACGATGAACACTGAAGCTTTCTTT.

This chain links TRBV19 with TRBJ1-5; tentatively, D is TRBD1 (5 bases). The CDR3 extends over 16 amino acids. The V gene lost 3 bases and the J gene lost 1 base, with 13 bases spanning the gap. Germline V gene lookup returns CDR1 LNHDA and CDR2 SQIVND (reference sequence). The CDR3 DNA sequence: TGTGCCAGTAGTATGGGGCTGGGACTGAGCAATCAGCCCCAGCATTTT. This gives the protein CASSMGLGLSNQPQHF. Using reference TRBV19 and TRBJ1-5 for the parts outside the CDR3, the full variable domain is DGGITQSPKYLFRKEGQNVTLSCEQNLNHDAMYWYRQDPGQGLRLIYYSQIVNDFQKGDIAEGYSVSREKKESFPLTVTSAQKNPTAFYLCASSMGLGLSNQPQHFGDGTRLSIL.

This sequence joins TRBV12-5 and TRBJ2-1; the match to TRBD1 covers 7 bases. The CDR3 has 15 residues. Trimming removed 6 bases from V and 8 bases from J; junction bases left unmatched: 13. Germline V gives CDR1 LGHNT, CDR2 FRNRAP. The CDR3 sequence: CASGTGQRGDHEQFF. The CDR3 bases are TGTGCTAGTGGCACGGGACAGAGAGGGGACCATGAGCAGTTCTTC.

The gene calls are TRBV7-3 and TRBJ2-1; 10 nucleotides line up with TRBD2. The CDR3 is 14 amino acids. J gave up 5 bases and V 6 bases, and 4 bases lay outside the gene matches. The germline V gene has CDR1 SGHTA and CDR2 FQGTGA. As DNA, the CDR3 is TGTGCCAGCAGTCCTACTAGCGGGAACAATGAGCAGTTCTTC. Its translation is CASSPTSGNNEQFF.